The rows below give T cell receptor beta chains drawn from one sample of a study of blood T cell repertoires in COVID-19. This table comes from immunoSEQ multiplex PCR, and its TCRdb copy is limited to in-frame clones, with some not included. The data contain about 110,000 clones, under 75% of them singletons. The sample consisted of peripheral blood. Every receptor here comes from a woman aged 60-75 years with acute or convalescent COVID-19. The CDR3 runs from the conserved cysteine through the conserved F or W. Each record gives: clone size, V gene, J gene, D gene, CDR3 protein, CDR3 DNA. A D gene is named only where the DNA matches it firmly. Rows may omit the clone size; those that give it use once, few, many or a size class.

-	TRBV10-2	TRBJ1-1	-	CASNMPVGEGAFF	TGCGCCAGCAACATGCCCGTAGGGGAGGGCGCTTTCTTT
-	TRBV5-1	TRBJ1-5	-	CASSSAGQIGQPQHF	TGCGCCAGCTCTTCCGCGGGGCAAATCGGTCAGCCCCAGCATTTT
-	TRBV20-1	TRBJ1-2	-	CSASDIYGYTF	TGCAGTGCTAGTGACATCTATGGCTACACCTTC
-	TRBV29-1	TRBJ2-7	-	CSVLGHLSSYEQYF	TGCAGCGTACTAGGGCACCTTTCCTCCTACGAGCAGTACTTC
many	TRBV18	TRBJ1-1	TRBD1	CASSRTGDRNTEAFF	TGTGCCAGCTCAAGGACAGGGGACCGGAACACTGAAGCTTTCTTT
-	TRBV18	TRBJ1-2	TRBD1	CASSLLDRGEWGYTF	TGTGCCAGCTCACTACTGGACAGGGGTGAATGGGGCTACACCTTC
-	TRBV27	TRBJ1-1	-	CASRSGGGGDTEAFF	TGTGCCAGCCGTAGCGGCGGGGGTGGGGACACTGAAGCTTTCTTT
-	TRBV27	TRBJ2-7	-	CASSLGGPYEQYF	TGTGCCAGCAGCCTAGGAGGTCCCTACGAGCAGTACTTC
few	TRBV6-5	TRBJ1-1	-	CASRGHMNTEAFF	TGTGCCAGCAGGGGACACATGAACACTGAAGCTTTCTTT
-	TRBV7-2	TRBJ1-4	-	CASSLDSRANNEKLFF	TGTGCCAGCAGCTTAGATAGCAGGGCGAATAATGAAAAACTGTTTTTT
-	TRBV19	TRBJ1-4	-	CASSIDAGPNEKLFF	TGTGCCAGTAGTATAGACGCAGGGCCTAATGAAAAACTGTTTTTT
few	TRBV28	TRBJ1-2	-	CASSTAGEIYGYTF	TGTGCCAGCAGTACCGCAGGGGAGATCTATGGCTACACCTTC
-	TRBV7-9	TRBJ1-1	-	CASSSHRNTEAFF	TGTGCCAGCAGCAGTCACAGGAACACTGAAGCTTTCTTT
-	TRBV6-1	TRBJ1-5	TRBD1	CASSESGTGYQPQHF	TGTGCCAGCAGTGAATCGGGGACAGGGTATCAGCCCCAGCATTTT
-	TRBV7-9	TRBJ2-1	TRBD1	CASSTRQGGNNEQFF	TGTGCCAGCAGCACCCGACAGGGGGGAAACAATGAGCAGTTCTTC
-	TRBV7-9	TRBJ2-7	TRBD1	CASSLGQGIPYEQYF	TGTGCCAGCAGCTTGGGACAGGGAATTCCCTACGAGCAGTACTTC
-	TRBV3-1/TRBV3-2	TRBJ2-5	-	CASSQDKTGGRGEETQYF	TGTGCCAGCAGCCAAGATAAAACGGGGGGCCGAGGCGAAGAGACCCAGTACTTC
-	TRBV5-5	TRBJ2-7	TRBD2	CASSSGLAGGRRAF	TGTGCCAGCAGCTCCGGACTAGCGGGGGGTCGCCGCGCCTTC
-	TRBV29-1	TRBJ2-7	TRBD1	CSVDGTGPYEQYF	TGCAGCGTTGACGGGACAGGGCCCTACGAGCAGTACTTC
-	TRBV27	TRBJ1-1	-	CASSLSPRGNMVGGDTEAFF	TGTGCCAGCAGTTTATCCCCACGGGGAAATATGGTAGGGGGTGACACTGAAGCTTTCTTT
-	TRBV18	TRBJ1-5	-	CASSPLENQPQHF	TGTGCCAGCTCACCCCTCGAGAATCAGCCCCAGCATTTT
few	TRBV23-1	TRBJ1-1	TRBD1	CASSPREGQEPRTEAFF	TGCGCCAGCAGTCCCCGTGAGGGACAGGAGCCTCGGACTGAAGCTTTCTTT
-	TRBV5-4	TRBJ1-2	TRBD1	CASSLGGPVGQAASNYGYTF	TGTGCCAGCAGCTTGGGGGGGCCCGTAGGACAGGCCGCCTCTAACTATGGCTACACCTTC
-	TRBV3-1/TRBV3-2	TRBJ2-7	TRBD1	CASSQGTVKQYF	TGTGCCAGCAGCCAGGGGACAGTCAAGCAGTACTTC
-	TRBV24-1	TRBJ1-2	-	CATSDPNQRRGGYTF	TGTGCCACCAGTGACCCGAACCAGAGAAGGGGTGGCTACACCTTC
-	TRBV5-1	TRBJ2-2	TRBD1	CASSQDRGTGELFF	TGCGCCAGCAGCCAGGACAGGGGTACCGGGGAGCTGTTTTTT
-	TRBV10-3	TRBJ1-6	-	CAISEFGQLIPYNSPLHF	TGTGCCATCAGTGAGTTTGGGCAGCTCATTCCCTATAATTCACCCCTCCACTTT
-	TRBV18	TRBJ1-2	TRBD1	CASSRDSLVYGYTF	TGTGCCAGCTCACGGGACAGCCTAGTCTATGGCTACACCTTC
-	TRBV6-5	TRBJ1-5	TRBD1	CASTGTGNQPQHF	TGTGCCAGCACAGGGACAGGCAATCAGCCCCAGCATTTT
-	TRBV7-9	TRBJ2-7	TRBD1	CASSPIRGTVRNYEQYF	TGTGCCAGCAGCCCGATTCGAGGGACAGTCCGGAACTACGAGCAGTACTTC